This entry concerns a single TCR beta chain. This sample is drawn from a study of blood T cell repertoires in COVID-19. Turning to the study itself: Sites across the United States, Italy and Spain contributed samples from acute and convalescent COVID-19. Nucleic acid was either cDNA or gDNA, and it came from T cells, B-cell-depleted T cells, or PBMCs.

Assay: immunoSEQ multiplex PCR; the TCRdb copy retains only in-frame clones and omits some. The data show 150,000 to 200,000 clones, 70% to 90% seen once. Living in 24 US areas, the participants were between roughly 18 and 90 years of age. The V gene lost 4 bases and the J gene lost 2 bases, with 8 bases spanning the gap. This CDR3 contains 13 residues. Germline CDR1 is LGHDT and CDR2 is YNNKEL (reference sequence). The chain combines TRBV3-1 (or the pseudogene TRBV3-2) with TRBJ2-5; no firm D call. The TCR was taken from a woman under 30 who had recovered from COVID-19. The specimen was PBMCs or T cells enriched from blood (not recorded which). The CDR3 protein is CASSRFRQETQYF. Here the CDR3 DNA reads TGTGCCAGCAGCCGGTTCAGACAAGAGACCCAGTACTTC.